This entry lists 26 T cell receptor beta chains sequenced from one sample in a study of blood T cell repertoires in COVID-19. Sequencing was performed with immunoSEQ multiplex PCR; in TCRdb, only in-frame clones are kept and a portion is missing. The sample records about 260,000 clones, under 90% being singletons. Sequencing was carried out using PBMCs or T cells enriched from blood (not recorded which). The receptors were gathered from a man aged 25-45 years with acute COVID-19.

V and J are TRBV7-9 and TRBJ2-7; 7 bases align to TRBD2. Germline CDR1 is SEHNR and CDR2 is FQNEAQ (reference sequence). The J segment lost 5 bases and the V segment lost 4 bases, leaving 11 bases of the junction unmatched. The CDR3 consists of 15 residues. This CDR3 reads CASSCRPGGENEQYV. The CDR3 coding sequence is TGTGCCAGCAGCTGCCGGCCGGGGGGAGAGAACGAGCAGTACGTC.

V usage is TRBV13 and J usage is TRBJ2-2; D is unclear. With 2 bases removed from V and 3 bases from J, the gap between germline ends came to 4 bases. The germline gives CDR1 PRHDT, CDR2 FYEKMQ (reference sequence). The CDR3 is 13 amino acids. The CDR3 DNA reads TGTGCCAGCAGCTTATACTACACCGGGGAGCTGTTTTTT. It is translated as CASSLYYTGELFF.

This CDR3 reads CASSPGTGREEKLFF. CDR3 in DNA: TGTGCCAGCAGTCCCGGGACAGGGAGGGAGGAAAAACTGTTTTTT. The V gene is TRBV6-5, the J gene TRBJ1-4; 9 bases align to TRBD1. CDR3 length: 15 amino acids. The ends lost 5 bases at V and 8 bases at J; junction bases unmatched: 9. Germline CDR1 is MNHEY and CDR2 is SVGAGI.

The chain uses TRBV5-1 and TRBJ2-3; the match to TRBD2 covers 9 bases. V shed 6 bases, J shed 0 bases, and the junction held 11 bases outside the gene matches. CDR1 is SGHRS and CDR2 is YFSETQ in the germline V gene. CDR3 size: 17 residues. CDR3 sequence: CASNPRLAGISTDTQYF. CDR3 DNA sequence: TGCGCCAGCAACCCTCGGCTAGCGGGGATTAGCACAGATACGCAGTATTTT.

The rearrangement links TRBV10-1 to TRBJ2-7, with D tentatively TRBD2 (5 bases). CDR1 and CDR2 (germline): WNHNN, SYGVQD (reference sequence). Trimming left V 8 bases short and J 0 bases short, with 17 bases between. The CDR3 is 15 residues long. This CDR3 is CASEGAGLSSYEQYV. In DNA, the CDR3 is TGCGCCAGCGAGGGTGCGGGTCTTAGCTCCTACGAGCAGTACGTC.

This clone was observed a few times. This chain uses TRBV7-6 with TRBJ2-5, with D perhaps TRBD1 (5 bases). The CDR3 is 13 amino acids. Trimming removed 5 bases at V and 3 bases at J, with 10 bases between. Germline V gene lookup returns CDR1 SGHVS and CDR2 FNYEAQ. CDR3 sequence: CASSNDRKETQYF. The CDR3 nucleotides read TGTGCCAGCAGCAATGACAGAAAAGAGACCCAGTACTTC.

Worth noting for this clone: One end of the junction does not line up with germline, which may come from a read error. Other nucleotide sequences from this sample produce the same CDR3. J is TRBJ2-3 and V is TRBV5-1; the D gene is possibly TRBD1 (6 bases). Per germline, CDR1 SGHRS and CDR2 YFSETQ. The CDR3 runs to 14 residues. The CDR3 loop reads CASSLDSPTDTQYF. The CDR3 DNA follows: TGTGCCAGCAGTTTGGACAGCCCCACAGATACGCAGTATTTT.

CDR3 sequence: CATSRTLSGGEQQYV. As DNA, the CDR3 is TGTGCCACCAGCAGAACGCTTAGCGGGGGGGAACAACAGTACGTC. The V gene is TRBV15, the J gene TRBJ2-7; 11 bases are a match to TRBD2. V dropped 2 bases and J dropped 10; count of bases not matched to a gene: 10. CDR3 length: 15 residues. Per the germline V gene, CDR1 is LNHNV and CDR2 is YYDKDF (reference sequence).

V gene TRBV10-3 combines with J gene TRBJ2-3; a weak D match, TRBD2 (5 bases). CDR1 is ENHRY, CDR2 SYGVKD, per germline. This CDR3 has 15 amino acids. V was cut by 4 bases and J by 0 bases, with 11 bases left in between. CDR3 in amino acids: CAISGGAASTDTQYF. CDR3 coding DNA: TGTGCCATCAGTGGGGGAGCGGCAAGCACAGATACGCAGTATTTT.

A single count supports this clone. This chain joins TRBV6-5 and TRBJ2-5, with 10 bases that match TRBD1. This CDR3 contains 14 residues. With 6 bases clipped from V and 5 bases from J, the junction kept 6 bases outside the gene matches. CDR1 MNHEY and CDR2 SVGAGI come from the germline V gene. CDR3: CASRGDRGAETQYF. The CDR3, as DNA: TGTGCCAGCAGGGGGGACAGGGGTGCCGAGACCCAGTACTTC.

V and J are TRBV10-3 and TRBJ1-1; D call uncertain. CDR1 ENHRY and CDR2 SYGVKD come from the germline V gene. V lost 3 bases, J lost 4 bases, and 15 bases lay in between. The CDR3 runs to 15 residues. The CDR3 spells CAISELVGVSTEAFF. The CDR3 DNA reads TGTGCCATCAGTGAATTAGTCGGGGTCAGCACTGAAGCTTTCTTT.

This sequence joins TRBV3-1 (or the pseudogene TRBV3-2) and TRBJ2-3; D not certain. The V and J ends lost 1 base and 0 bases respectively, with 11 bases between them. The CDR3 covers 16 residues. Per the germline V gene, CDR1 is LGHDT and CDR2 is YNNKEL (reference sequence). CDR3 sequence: CASSQVGGTSTDTQYF. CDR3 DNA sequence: TGTGCCAGCAGCCAAGTCGGCGGCACTAGCACAGATACGCAGTATTTT.

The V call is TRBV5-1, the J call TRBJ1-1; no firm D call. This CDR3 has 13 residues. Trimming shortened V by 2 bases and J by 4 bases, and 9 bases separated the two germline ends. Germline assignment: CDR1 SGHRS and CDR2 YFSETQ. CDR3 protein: CASSFGSGTEAFF. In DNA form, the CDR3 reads TGCGCCAGCAGCTTCGGGTCGGGCACTGAAGCTTTCTTT.

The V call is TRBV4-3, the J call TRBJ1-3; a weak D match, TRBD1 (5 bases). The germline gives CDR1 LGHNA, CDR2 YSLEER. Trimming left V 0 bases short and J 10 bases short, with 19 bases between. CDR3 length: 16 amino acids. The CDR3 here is CASSQDPTEHRGTIYF. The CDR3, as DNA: TGCGCCAGCAGCCAAGATCCGACAGAGCACCGGGGGACCATATATTTT.

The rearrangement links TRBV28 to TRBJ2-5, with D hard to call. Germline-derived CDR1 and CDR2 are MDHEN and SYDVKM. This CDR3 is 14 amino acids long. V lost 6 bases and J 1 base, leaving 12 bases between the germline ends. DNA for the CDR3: TGTGCCAGCAGGCGGCTTTTAACCCAAGAGACCCAGTACTTC. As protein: CASRRLLTQETQYF.

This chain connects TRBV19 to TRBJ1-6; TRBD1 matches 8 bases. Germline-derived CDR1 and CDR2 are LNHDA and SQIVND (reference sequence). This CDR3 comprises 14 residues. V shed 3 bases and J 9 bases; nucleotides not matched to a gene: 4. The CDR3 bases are TGTGCCAGTAGTATGGACAGGGCGCGTTCACCCCTCCACTTT. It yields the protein CASSMDRARSPLHF.

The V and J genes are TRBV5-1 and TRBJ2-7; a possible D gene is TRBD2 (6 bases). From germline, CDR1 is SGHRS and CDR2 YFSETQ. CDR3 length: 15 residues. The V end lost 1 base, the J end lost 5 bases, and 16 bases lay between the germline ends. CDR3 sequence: CASSLSVGGVDEQYV. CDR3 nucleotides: TGCGCCAGCAGCTTGTCCGTCGGGGGTGTAGACGAGCAGTACGTC.

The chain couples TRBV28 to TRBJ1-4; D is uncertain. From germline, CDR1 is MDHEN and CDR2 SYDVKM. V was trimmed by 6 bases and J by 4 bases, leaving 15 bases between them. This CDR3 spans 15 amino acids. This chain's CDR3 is CASRYRRTFNEKLFF. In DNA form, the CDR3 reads TGTGCCAGCAGATACCGCAGGACTTTTAATGAAAAACTGTTTTTT.

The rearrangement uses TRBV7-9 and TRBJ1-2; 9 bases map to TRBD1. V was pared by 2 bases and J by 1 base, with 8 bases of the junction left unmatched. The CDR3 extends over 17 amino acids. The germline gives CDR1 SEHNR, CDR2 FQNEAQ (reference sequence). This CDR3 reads CASSLTGTGKINYGYTF. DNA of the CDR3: TGTGCCAGCAGCTTAACCGGGACAGGGAAGATTAACTATGGCTACACCTTC.

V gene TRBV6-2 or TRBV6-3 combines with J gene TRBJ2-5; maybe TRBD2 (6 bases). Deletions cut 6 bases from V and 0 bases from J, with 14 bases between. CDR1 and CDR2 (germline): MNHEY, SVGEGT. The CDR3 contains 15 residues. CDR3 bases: TGTGCCAGCAGCACCCGGCGGGGCTACCAAGAGACCCAGTACTTC. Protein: CASSTRRGYQETQYF.

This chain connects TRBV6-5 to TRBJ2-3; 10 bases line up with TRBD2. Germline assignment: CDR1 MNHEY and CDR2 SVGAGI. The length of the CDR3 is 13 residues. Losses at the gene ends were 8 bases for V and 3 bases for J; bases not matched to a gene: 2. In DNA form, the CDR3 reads TGTGCCAGCGGGACTAGCGAAACAGATACGCAGTATTTT. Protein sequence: CASGTSETDTQYF.

The CDR3 DNA reads as TGTGCCAGCAGCGCCACCCCCGGGACTGGCCCCCGGTCTAATGAAAAACTGTTTTTT. Amino acids: CASSATPGTGPRSNEKLFF. This rearrangement joins TRBV9 to TRBJ1-4; D might be TRBD1 (5 bases). Trimming left V 3 bases short and J 3 bases short, with 24 bases between. This CDR3 comprises 19 residues. Germline V lookup: CDR1 SGDLS, CDR2 YYNGEE.

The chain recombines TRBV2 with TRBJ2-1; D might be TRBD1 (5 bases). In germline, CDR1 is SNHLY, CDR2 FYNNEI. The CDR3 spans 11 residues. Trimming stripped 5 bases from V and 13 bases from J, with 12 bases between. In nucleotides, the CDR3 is TGTGCCAGCAGTACTCCAGGGTATCAGTTCTTC. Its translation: CASSTPGYQFF.

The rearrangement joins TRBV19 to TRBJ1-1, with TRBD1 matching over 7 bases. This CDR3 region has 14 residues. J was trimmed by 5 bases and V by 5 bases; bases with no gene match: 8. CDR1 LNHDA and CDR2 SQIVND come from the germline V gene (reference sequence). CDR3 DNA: TGTGCCAGTAGTGTCAGGGGGGAGGCTACTGAAGCTTTCTTT. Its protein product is CASSVRGEATEAFF.

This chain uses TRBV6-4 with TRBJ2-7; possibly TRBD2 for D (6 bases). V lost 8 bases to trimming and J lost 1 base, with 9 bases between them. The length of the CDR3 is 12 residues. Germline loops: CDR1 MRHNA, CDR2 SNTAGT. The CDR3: CASGRQSYEQYV. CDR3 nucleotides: TGTGCCAGCGGGAGGCAGTCCTACGAGCAGTACGTC.

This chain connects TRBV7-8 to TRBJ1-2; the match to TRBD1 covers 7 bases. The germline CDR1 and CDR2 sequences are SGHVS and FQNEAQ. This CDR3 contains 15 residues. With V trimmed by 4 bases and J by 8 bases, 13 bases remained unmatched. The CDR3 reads CASSSVDRTLGGYTF. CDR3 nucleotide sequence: TGTGCCAGCAGCTCGGTGGACAGGACCTTGGGGGGCTACACCTTC.